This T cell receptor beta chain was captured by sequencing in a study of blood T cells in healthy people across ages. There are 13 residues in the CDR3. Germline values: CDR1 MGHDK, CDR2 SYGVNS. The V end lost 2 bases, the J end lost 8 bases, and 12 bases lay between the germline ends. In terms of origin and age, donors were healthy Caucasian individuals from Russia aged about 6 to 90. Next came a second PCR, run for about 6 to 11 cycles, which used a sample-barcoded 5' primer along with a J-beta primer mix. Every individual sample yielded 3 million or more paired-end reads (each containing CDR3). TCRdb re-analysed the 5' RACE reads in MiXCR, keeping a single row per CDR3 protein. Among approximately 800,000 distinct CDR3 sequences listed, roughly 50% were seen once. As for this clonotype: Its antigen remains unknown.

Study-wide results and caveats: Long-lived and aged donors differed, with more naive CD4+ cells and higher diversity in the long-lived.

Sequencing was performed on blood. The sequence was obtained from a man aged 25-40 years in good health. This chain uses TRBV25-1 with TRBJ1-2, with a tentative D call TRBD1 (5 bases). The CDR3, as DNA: TGTGCCAGCAGTGAAGGGGGGAGTGGAGGCTACACCTTC. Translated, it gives CASSEGGSGGYTF.